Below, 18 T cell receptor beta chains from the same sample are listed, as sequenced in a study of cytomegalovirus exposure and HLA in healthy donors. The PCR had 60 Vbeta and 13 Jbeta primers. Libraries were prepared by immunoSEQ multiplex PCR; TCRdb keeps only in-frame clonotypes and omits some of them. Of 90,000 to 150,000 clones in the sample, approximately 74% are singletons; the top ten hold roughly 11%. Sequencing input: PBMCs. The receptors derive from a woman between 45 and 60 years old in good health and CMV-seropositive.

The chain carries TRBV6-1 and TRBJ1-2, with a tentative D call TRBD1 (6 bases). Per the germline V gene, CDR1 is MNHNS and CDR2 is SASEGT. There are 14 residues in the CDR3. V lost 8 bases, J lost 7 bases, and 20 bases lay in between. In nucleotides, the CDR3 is TGTGCCAGCGGGGGACAAATGGAAACTCGTGGCTACACCTTC. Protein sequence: CASGGQMETRGYTF.

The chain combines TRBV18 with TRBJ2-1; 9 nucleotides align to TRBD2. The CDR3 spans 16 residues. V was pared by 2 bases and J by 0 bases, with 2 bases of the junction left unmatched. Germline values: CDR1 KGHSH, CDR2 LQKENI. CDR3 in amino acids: CASSPGGRASYNEQFF. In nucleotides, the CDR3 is TGTGCCAGCTCACCAGGCGGGAGGGCCTCCTACAATGAGCAGTTCTTC. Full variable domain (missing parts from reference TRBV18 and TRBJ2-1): NAGVMQNPRHLVRRRGQEARLRCSPMKGHSHVYWYRQLPEEGLKFMVYLQKENIIDESGMPKERFSAEFPKEGPSILRIQQVVRGDSAAYFCASSPGGRASYNEQFFGPGTRLTVL.

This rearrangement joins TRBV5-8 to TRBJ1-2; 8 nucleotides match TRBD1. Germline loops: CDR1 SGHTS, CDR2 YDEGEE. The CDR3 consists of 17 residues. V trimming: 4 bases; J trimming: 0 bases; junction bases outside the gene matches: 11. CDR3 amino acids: CASSPGQGWESNYGYTF. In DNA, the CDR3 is TGTGCCAGCAGCCCAGGACAGGGTTGGGAGTCTAACTATGGCTACACCTTC.

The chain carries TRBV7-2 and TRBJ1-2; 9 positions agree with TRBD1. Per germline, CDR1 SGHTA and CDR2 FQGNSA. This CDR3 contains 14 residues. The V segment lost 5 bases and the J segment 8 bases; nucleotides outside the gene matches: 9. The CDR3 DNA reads TGTGCCAGCAGCGCCGGACAGGGGCAAGGAGGCTACACCTTC. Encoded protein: CASSAGQGQGGYTF. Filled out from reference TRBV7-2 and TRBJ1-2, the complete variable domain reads GAGVSQSPSNKVTEKGKDVELRCDPISGHTALYWYRQSLGQGLEFLIYFQGNSAPDKSGLPSDRFSAERTGGSVSTLTIQRTQQEDSAVYLCASSAGQGQGGYTFGSGTRLTVV.

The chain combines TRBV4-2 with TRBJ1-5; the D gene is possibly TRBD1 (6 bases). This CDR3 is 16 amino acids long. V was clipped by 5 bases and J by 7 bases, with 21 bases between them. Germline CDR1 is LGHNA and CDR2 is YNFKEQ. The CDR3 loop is CASSDTGTRGKQPQHF. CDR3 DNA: TGTGCCAGCAGCGATACCGGGACAAGGGGAAAGCAGCCCCAGCATTTT.

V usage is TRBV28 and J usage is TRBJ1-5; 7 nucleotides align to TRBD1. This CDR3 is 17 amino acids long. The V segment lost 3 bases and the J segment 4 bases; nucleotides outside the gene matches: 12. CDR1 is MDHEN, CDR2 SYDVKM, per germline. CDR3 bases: TGTGCCAGCAGTTTCGTGGGCCAGGGGGGTTGGAATCAGCCCCAGCATTTT. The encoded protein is CASSFVGQGGWNQPQHF. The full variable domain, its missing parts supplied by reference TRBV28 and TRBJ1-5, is DVKVTQSSRYLVKRTGEKVFLECVQDMDHENMFWYRQDPGLGLRLIYFSYDVKMKEKGDIPEGYSVSREKKERFSLILESASTNQTSMYLCASSFVGQGGWNQPQHFGDGTRLSIL.

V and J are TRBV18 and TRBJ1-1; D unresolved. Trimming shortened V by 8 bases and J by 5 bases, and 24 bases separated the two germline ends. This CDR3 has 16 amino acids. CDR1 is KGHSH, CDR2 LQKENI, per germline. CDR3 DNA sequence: TGTGCCAGCACCACCATCGGGGAATTGATTAAGACTGAAGCTTTCTTT. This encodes CASTTIGELIKTEAFF.

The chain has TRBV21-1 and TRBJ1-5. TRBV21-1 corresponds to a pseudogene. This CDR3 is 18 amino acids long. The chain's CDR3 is CASSPWGGVVTSNQPQHF. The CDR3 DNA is TGTGCCAGCAGCCCCTGGGGCGGGGTAGTGACTAGCAATCAGCCCCAGCATTTT.

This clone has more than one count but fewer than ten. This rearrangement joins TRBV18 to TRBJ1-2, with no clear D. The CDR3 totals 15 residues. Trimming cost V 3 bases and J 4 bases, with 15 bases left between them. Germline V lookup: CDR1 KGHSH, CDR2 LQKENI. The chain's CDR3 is CASSPQATTLYGYTF. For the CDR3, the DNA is TGTGCCAGCTCACCTCAGGCAACCACACTCTATGGCTACACCTTC.

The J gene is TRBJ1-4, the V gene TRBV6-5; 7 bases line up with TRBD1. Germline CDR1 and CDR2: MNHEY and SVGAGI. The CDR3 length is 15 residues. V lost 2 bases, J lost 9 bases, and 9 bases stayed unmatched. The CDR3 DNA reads TGTGCCAGCAGTTACGAGACAGGGCGTCAACAAAAACTGTTTTTT. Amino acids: CASSYETGRQQKLFF.

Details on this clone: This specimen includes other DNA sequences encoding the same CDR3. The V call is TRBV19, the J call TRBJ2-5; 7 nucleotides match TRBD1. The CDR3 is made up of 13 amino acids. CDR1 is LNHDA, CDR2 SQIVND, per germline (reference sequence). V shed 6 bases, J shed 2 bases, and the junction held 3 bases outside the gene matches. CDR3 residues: CASSPGQQETQYF. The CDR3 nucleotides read TGTGCCAGTAGCCCGGGACAGCAAGAGACCCAGTACTTC. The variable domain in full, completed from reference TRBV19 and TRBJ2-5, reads DGGITQSPKYLFRKEGQNVTLSCEQNLNHDAMYWYRQDPGQGLRLIYYSQIVNDFQKGDIAEGYSVSREKKESFPLTVTSAQKNPTAFYLCASSPGQQETQYFGPGTRLLVL.

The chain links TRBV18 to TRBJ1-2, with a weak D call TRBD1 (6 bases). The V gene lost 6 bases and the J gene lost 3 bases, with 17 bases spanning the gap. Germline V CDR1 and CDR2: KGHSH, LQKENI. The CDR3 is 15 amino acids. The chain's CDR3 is CASSPYSTGDYGYTF. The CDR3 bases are TGTGCCAGCTCCCCTTACTCGACAGGTGACTATGGCTACACCTTC.

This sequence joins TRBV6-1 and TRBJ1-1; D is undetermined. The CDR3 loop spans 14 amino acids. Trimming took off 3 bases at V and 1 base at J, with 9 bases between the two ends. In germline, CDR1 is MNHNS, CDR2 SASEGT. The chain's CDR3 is CASSDRHKNTEAFF. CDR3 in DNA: TGTGCCAGCAGTGACAGACACAAGAACACTGAAGCTTTCTTT.

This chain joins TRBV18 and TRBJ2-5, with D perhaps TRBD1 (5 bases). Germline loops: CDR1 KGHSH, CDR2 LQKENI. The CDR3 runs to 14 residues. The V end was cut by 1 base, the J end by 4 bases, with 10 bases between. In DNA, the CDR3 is TGTGCCAGCTCACCACAGGGGTCGGGAGAGACCCAGTACTTC. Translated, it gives CASSPQGSGETQYF.

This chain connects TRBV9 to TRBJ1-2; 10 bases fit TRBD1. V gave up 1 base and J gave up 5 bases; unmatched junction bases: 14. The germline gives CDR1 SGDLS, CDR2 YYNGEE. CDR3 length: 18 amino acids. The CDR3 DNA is TGTGCCAGCAGCGTATCTCAGACAGGGGGCCAGTTTGGGTATGGCTACACCTTC. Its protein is CASSVSQTGGQFGYGYTF.

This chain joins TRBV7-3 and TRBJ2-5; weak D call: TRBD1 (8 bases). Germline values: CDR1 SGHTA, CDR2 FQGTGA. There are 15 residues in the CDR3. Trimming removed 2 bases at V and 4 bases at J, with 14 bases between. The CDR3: CASSLSGGGRETQYF. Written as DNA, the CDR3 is TGTGCCAGCAGCTTATCAGGGGGCGGGAGAGAGACCCAGTACTTC.

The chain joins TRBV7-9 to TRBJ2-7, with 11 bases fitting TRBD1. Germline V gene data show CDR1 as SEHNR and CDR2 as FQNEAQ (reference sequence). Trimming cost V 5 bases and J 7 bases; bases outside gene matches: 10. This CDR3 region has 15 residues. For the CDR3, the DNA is TGTGCCAGCAGCCAGGTGGGACAGGGGGGTTGGGAGCAGTACTTC. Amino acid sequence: CASSQVGQGGWEQYF. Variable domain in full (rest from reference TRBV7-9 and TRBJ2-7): DTGVSQNPRHKITKRGQNVTFRCDPISEHNRLYWYRQTLGQGPEFLTYFQNEAQLEKSRLLSDRFSAERPKGSFSTLEIQRTEQGDSAMYLCASSQVGQGGWEQYFGPGTRLTVT.

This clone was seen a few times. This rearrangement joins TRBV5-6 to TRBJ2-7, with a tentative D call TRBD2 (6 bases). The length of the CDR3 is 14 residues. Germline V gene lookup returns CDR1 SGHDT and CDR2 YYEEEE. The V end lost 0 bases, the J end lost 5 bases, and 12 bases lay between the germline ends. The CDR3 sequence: CASSLGLGRNEQYF. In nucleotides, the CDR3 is TGTGCCAGCAGCTTGGGACTAGGTCGTAACGAGCAGTACTTC.